The subject of this entry is one T cell receptor beta chain. This record belongs to a study of blood T cells in healthy people across ages. The CDR3 extends over 14 amino acids. V gave up 4 bases and J gave up 7 bases; unmatched junction bases: 6. Germline values: CDR1 SEHNR, CDR2 FQNEAQ (reference sequence). Through a sample-barcoded 5' primer and a J-beta primer mix, a second PCR was run for about 6 to 12 cycles. TCRdb ran MiXCR on the 5' RACE reads and lists one entry per CDR3 protein. The sample lists 550,000 to 800,000 distinct CDR3 sequences, roughly 30% seen once, with approximately 15% in the top ten. In terms of origin and age, donors were healthy Caucasian individuals from Russia aged about 6 to 90. The amount of total RNA extracted per sample was at least 6 micrograms.

The chain recombines TRBV7-9 with TRBJ1-4, with 7 nucleotides matching TRBD1. The clonotype was recovered from a woman older than 75 in good health. The sample comprised blood. This CDR3 is CASSSLQGGEKLFF. The DNA for the CDR3 is TGTGCCAGCAGCTCCCTTCAGGGGGGTGAAAAACTGTTTTTT.